This T cell receptor beta chain comes out of a study of T cells in Graves' hyperthyroidism and ophthalmopathy. Amplification yielded TCR beta CDR3 regions, with RNA transcripts as the source. HTBI primers were employed in a first-round RT-PCR of the TCR CDR3. TCRdb reprocessed the multiplex PCR reads via MiXCR and lists one record per CDR3 protein. The sample carries roughly 300,000 distinct CDR3 sequences, roughly 18% recorded once. On this clonotype itself: Its antigen is unknown.

Each diagnosis drew on symptoms, thyroxine, TRAb, thyroid ultrasound and orbital computed tomography findings. The authors took PBMCs from about 9.5 ml fresh peripheral blood. The V segment lost 0 bases and the J segment 0 bases; nucleotides outside the gene matches: 1. This CDR3 has 17 residues. CDR1 is MRHNA, CDR2 SNTAGT, per germline. Overall study findings and caveats: Most expanded thyroid clonotypes above 0.001 also appeared in blood.

This sequence was found in a woman aged 45-65 years with Graves' hyperthyroidism. Sequences were obtained from blood. The genes are TRBV6-4 and TRBJ2-2, with 10 bases matching TRBD2. Written as DNA, the CDR3 is TGTGCCAGCAGTGACTCGACTAGCGGGCCGAACACCGGGGAGCTGTTTTTT. As protein: CASSDSTSGPNTGELFF.